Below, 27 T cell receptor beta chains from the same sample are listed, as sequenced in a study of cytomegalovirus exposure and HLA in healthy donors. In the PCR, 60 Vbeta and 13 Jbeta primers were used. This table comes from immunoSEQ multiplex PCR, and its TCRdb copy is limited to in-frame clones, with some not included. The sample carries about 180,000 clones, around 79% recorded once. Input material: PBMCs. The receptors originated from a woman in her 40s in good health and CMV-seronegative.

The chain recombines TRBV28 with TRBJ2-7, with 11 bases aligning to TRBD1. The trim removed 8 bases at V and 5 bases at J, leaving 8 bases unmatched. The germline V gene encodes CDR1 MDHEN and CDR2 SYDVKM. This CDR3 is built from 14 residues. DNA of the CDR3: TGTGCCAGCCGGACAGGGGGCCCCCCGGACGAGCAGTACTTC. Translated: CASRTGGPPDEQYF.

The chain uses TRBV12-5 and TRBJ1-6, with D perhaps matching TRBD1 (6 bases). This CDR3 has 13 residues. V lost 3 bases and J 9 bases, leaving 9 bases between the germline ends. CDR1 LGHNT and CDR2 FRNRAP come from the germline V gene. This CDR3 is CASGLQGPSPLHF. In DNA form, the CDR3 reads TGTGCTAGTGGTTTACAGGGCCCTTCACCCCTCCACTTT. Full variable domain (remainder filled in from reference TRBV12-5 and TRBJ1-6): DARVTQTPRHKVTEMGQEVTMRCQPILGHNTVFWYRQTMMQGLELLAYFRNRAPLDDSGMPKDRFSAEMPDATLATLKIQPSEPRDSAVYFCASGLQGPSPLHFGNGTRLTVT.

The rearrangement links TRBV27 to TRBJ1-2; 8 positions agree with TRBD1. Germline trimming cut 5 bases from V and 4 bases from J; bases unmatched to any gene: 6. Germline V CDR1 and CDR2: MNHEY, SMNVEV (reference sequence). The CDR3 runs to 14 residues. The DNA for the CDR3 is TGTGCCAGCAGTACTGGGACAGGTCTCTATGGCTACACCTTC. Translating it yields CASSTGTGLYGYTF.

Here the CDR3 DNA reads TGTGCCAGCCTCAGGGAATTCTCCTCAATCTATGGCTACACCTTC. It translates to CASLREFSSIYGYTF. The genes are TRBV19 and TRBJ1-2; perhaps TRBD1 as D (5 bases). The CDR3 consists of 15 residues. Trimming cost V 9 bases and J 4 bases, with 21 bases left between them. CDR1 is LNHDA and CDR2 is SQIVND in the germline V gene (reference sequence).

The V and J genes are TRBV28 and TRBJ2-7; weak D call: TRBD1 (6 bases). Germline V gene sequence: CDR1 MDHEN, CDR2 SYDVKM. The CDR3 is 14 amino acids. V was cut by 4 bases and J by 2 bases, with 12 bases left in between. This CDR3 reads CASSSAQGPYEQYF. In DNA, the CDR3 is TGTGCCAGCAGTTCTGCACAGGGCCCCTACGAGCAGTACTTC.

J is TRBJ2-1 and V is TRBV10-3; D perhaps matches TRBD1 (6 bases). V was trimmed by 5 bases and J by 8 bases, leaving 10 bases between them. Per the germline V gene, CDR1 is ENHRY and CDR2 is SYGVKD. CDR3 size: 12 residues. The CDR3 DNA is TGTGCCATCAGTACGACAGGAGATGAGCAGTTCTTC. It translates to CAISTTGDEQFF.

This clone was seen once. The CDR3 loop reads CASSSTGVTNEKLFF. As DNA, the CDR3 is TGCGCCAGCAGCTCAACAGGGGTGACTAATGAAAAACTGTTTTTT. The chain combines TRBV5-1 with TRBJ1-4; 7 positions agree with TRBD1. From germline, CDR1 is SGHRS and CDR2 YFSETQ. The trim removed 3 bases at V and 2 bases at J, leaving 4 bases unmatched. The CDR3 runs 15 residues. Combining the CDR3 with reference TRBV5-1 and TRBJ1-4 gives the whole variable domain KAGVTQTPRYLIKTRGQQVTLSCSPISGHRSVSWYQQTPGQGLQFLFEYFSETQRNKGNFPGRFSGRQFSNSRSEMNVSTLELGDSALYLCASSSTGVTNEKLFFGSGTQLSVL.

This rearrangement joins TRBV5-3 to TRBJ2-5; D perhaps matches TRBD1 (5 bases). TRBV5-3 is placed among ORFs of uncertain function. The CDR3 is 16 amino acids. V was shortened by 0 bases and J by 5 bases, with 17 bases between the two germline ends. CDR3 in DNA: TGTGCCAGAAGCTTGGAACAGGCTGGTAAGGCGGAGACCCAGTACTTC. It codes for CARSLEQAGKAETQYF.

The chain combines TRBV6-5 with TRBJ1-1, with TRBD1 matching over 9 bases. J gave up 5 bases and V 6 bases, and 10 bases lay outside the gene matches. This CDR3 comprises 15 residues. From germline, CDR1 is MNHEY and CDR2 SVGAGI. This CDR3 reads CASRATGGGRTEAFF. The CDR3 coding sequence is TGTGCCAGCAGAGCCACAGGGGGCGGGAGGACTGAAGCTTTCTTT.

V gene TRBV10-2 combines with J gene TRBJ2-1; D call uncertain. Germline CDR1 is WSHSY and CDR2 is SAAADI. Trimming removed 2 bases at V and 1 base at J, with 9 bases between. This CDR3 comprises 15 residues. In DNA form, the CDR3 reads TGCGCCAGCAGTGAGCTAACTCCTTCCTACAATGAGCAGTTCTTC. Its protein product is CASSELTPSYNEQFF.

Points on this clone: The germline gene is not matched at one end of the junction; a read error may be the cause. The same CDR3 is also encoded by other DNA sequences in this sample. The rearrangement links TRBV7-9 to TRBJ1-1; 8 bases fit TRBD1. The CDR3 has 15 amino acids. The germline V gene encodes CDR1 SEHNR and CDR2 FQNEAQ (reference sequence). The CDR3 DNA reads TGTGCCAGCAGCTTCTACGGACAGGGTGGCGCTGAAGCTTTCTTC. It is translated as CASSFYGQGGAEAFF.

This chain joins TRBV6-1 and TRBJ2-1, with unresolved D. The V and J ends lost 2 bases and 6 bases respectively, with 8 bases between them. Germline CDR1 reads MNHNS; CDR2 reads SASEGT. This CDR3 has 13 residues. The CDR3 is CASSEQAGNEQFF. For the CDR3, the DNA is TGTGCCAGCAGTGAACAGGCAGGCAATGAGCAGTTCTTC.

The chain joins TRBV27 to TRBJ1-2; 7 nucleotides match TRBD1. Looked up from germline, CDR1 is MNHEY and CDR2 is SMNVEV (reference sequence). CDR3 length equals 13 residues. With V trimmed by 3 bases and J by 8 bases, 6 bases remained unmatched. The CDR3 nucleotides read TGTGCCAGCAGTTTTCTCGGACAGGTCGGCTACACCTTC. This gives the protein CASSFLGQVGYTF.

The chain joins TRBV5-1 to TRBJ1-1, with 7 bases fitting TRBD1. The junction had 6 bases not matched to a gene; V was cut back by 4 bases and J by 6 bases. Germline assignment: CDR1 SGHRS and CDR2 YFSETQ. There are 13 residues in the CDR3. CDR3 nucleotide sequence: TGCGCCAGCAGCACATCCGGGACAGCTGAAGCTTTCTTT. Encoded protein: CASSTSGTAEAFF.

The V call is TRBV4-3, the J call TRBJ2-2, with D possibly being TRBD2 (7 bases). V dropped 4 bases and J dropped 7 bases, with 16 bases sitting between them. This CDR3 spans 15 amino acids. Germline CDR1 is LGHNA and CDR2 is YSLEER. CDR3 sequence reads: CASSLSRGGDGELFF. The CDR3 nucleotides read TGCGCCAGCAGCCTCTCAAGGGGGGGGGACGGGGAGCTGTTTTTT.

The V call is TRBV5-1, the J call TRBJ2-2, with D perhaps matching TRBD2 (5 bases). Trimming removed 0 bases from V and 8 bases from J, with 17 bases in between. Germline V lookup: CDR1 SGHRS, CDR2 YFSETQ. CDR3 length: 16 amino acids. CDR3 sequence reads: CASSLVLGSGPGELFF. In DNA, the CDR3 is TGCGCCAGCAGCTTGGTCCTTGGGAGTGGTCCTGGGGAGCTGTTTTTT.

The CDR3: CASSVDVTSGGSGNTIYF. The DNA of the CDR3 is TGTGCCAGCAGCGTAGATGTCACGAGTGGGGGGTCTGGAAACACCATATATTTT. The V call is TRBV9, the J call TRBJ1-3; possibly TRBD1 for D (5 bases). CDR3 length: 18 residues. The germline V gene encodes CDR1 SGDLS and CDR2 YYNGEE. V dropped 0 bases and J dropped 1 base, with 17 bases sitting between them.

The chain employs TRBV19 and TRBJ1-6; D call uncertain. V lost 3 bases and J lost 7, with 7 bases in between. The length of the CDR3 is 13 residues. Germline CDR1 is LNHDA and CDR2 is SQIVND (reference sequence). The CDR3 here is CASSIGLNSPLHF. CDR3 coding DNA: TGTGCCAGTAGTATTGGCCTGAATTCACCCCTCCACTTT.

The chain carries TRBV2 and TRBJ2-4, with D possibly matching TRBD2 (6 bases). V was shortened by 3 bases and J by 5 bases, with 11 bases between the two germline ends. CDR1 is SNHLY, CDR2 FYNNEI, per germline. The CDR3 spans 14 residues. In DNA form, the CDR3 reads TGTGCCAGCAGTGATACCGCTAGCGAAAACATTCAGTACTTC. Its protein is CASSDTASENIQYF.

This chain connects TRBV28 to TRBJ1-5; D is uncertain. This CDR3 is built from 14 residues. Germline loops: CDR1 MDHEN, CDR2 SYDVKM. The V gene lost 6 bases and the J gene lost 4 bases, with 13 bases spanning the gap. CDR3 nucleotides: TGTGCCAGCAGCCCCCCACGAGTAAATCAGCCCCAGCATTTT. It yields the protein CASSPPRVNQPQHF.

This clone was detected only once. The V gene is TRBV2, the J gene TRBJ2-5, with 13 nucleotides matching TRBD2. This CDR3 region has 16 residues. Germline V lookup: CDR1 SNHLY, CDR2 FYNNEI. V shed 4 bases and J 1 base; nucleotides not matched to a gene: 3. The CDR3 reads CASSGLAGGSQETQYF. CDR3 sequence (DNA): TGTGCCAGCAGTGGACTAGCGGGAGGAAGCCAAGAGACCCAGTACTTC.

The DNA of the CDR3 is TGTGCCAGCAGTGCCGGACAGGGGCGAGCTTTCTTT. Its protein product is CASSAGQGRAFF. V is TRBV6-5 and J is TRBJ1-1; 9 bases align to TRBD1. V was clipped by 5 bases and J by 10 bases; unmatched bases: 5. Germline V gene lookup returns CDR1 MNHEY and CDR2 SVGAGI. The CDR3 covers 12 residues.

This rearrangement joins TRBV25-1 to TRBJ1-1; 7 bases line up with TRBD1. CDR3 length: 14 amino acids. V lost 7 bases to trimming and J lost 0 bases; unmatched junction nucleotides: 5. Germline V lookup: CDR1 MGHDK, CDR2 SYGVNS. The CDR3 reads CASIKTGMNTEAFF. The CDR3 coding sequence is TGTGCCAGCATCAAGACAGGGATGAACACTGAAGCTTTCTTT.

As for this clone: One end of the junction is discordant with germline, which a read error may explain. CDR3 DNA sequence: TGTGCTAGCAGCTTATCCGGGTCCTACAATGAGCAGTTCTTC. Protein product: CASSLSGSYNEQFF. The V gene is TRBV7-7, the J gene TRBJ2-1; D not certain. The CDR3 length is 14 residues. Germline V lookup: CDR1 SSHAT, CDR2 FNYEAQ (reference sequence).

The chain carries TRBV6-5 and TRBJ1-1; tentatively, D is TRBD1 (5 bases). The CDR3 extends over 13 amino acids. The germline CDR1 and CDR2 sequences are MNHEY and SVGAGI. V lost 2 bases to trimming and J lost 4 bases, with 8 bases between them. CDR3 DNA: TGTGCCAGCAGTTACCGGCAGGGCACTGAAGCTTTCTTT. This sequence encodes CASSYRQGTEAFF.

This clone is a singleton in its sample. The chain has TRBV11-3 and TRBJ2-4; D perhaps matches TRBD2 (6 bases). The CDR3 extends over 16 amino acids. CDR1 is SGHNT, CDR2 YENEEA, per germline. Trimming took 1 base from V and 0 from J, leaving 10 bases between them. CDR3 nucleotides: TGTGCCAGCAGCTTAGGCGGGGAGAGAGCCAAAAACATTCAGTACTTC. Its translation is CASSLGGERAKNIQYF.

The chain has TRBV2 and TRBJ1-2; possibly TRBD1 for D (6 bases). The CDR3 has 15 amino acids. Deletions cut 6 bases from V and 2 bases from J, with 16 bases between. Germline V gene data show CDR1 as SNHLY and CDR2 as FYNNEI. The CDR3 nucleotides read TGTGCCAGCAGCCCTCTGACAGGCTCGAACTATGGCTACACCTTC. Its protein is CASSPLTGSNYGYTF.